This T cell receptor (beta chain) was sequenced during a study of regulatory T cells in long-lasting Graves disease. V lost 0 bases to trimming and J lost 6 bases, with 15 bases between them. Germline-derived CDR1 and CDR2 are KGHSH and LQKENI. The CDR3 contains 16 residues. Building the TCR beta libraries relied on iRepertoire HTBI primers, and CDR3 regions underwent Arm-PCR. TCRdb reanalysed the multiplex PCR reads using MiXCR and keeps one entry per CDR3 protein. The sample lists more than 400,000 distinct CDR3 sequences, about 17% occurring once. The time point is: newly diagnosed GD, antithyroid drugs for less than 3 months. From PBMCs, RNA was extracted and then used to make the TCR library. This clonotype was observed many times. These data also formed part of another study, on T cells in Graves' hyperthyroidism and ophthalmopathy.

The sample in question was peripheral blood mononuclear cells (PBMCs), obtained at new diagnosis, from a patient treated with antithyroid drugs. This receptor was identified in a young woman with Graves disease. The chain couples TRBV18 to TRBJ1-5; D not certain. The CDR3 loop reads CASSPPYEGVGQPQHF. In DNA form, the CDR3 reads TGTGCCAGCTCACCACCGTACGAGGGAGTGGGTCAGCCCCAGCATTTT. The full variable domain, in which reference TRBV18 and TRBJ1-5 provide the parts outside the CDR3, is NAGVMQNPRHLVRRRGQEARLRCSPMKGHSHVYWYRQLPEEGLKFMVYLQKENIIDESGMPKERFSAEFPKEGPSILRIQQVVRGDSAAYFCASSPPYEGVGQPQHFGDGTRLSIL.